Listed here is a single T cell receptor beta chain. The germline V gene has CDR1 LNHDA and CDR2 SQIVND (reference sequence). V trimming: 11 bases; J trimming: 7 bases; junction bases outside the gene matches: 18. There are 16 residues in the CDR3. This sample was taken from a study of T cell changes during pregnancy in multiple sclerosis. TCRdb keeps only in-frame clones here, not all; method: immunoSEQ multiplex PCR. The sample contains about 80,000 clones, 92% of which appear only once. Sample: peripheral blood, taken before pregnancy. This sequence joins TRBV19 and TRBJ2-7; TRBD2 matches 12 bases. The TCR comes from a female donor with multiple sclerosis, enrolled in a pregnancy study. Here the CDR3 DNA reads TGTGCCGTCGGACTAGCGGGACCTTTTTCGGGGAGTGAGCAGTACTTC. Encoded protein: CAVGLAGPFSGSEQYF.